This T cell receptor (beta chain) emerged from a study of Graves' ophthalmopathy and Graves' hyperthyroidism. Study as a whole: Specimen type is peripheral blood, obtained at initial diagnosis before any treatment. Study conclusions and caveats: A majority of expanded thyroid clonotypes exceeding 0.001 frequency were likewise present in blood.

Researchers took RNA transcripts and amplified TCR beta CDR3 regions from them. The first-round RT-PCR employed HTBI primers together with the Qiagen OneStep RT-PCR kit. A multiplex PCR was then performed as the second round. TCRdb reanalysed the multiplex PCR reads using MiXCR and keeps one entry per CDR3 protein. The sample carries a few hundred thousand distinct CDR3 sequences, approximately 18% recorded once. Between the trimmed V and J ends, which lost 0 bases and 6 bases, there was a span of 17 bases. CDR3 length: 17 residues. Germline assignment: CDR1 SGHAT and CDR2 FQDESV (reference sequence). The stable label applied to hyperthyroidism with no ophthalmopathy within 18 months of follow-up. Establishment of the diagnosis relied upon clinical symptoms, serum thyroxine, TRAb, thyroid ultrasound and orbital computed tomography. Worth noting for this clonotype: The antigen is not known.

The chain has TRBV11-1 and TRBJ2-2, with D possibly called TRBD1 or TRBD2 (6 bases each). The sample was peripheral blood. The clonotype comes from an adult woman with stable Graves' hyperthyroidism. CDR3 sequence: CASSLAKGKRGPGELFF. The CDR3 DNA reads TGTGCCAGCAGCTTAGCAAAAGGAAAACGGGGGCCCGGGGAGCTGTTTTTT.